This is a list of T cell receptor beta chains from one sample in a study of blood T cell repertoires in COVID-19. TCRdb keeps only in-frame clones here, not all; method: immunoSEQ multiplex PCR. Of some 200,000 clones detected, roughly 86% appear once; the ten largest clones hold about 7.3%. The sample was peripheral blood. These receptors all come from a woman aged 45-59 years with active or convalescent COVID-19. Both conserved end residues are part of each CDR3. The order of the fields is V gene, J gene, CDR3 protein.

TRBV6-5	TRBJ1-2	CATSISGYGYTF
TRBV28	TRBJ2-3	CASSQSGSGDGYLWGWGTDTQYF
TRBV6-1	TRBJ1-1	CASSVRPGTANTEAFF
TRBV7-2	TRBJ1-2	CASSLAPGRSEGYGYTF
TRBV5-8	TRBJ1-5	CASSVEGADQPQHF
TRBV4-2	TRBJ2-3	CASALGGGGRTGDTQYF
TRBV30	TRBJ2-2	CAWNLGVGDTGELFF
TRBV29-1	TRBJ1-4	CSVFQGTTNEKLFF
TRBV9	TRBJ2-1	CASSAGGHEQFF
TRBV27	TRBJ1-6	CASSSRNTGGFSYNSPLHF
TRBV5-3	TRBJ1-2	CARSLLWQYGYTF
TRBV6-2/TRBV6-3	TRBJ2-1	CASSLRLAGSNEQFF
TRBV19	TRBJ2-2	CASRTARENTGELFF
TRBV20-1	TRBJ1-1	CSASYRGTEAFF
TRBV2	TRBJ1-2	CASSENRDAANYGYTF
TRBV28	TRBJ2-3	CASSSRGTDTQYF
TRBV5-1	TRBJ2-2	CASSLEVASSNTGELFF
TRBV24-1	TRBJ1-5	CATSDSSGGPLNQPQHF
TRBV19	TRBJ1-5	CASSMREYSNQPQHF
TRBV11-3	TRBJ2-1	CASSLATVNEQFF
TRBV14	TRBJ2-7	CASSPLAGVPREQYF
TRBV4-2	TRBJ2-1	CASSQVRWSSYNEQFF
TRBV5-1	TRBJ2-3	CASSPRTSGGVRDTQYF
TRBV5-1	TRBJ1-5	CASSPGGNQPQHF
TRBV19	TRBJ1-1	CASSISGGSEAFF
TRBV28	TRBJ2-3	CASSPRLAGSGKADTQYF